This T cell receptor beta chain was retrieved from a study of blood T cell repertoires in COVID-19. Turning to the study itself: There were acute and convalescent COVID-19 samples, and they came from the United States, Italy and Spain. PBMCs, B-cell-depleted T cells, or T cells provided the cDNA or gDNA that made up the material.

V lost 4 bases to trimming and J lost 2 bases; unmatched junction nucleotides: 5. Germline lookup yields CDR1 LGHDT and CDR2 YNNKEL (reference sequence). CDR3 size: 14 residues. In the source study's methods: Nucleated cell number was recorded as an estimate derived from reference gene primer amplification. Assay used: immunoSEQ multiplex PCR; TCRdb lists only in-frame clones, some missing. V, J and clone size were drawn from that table, and D and trimming were deduced from the DNA. There are about 200,000 clones in the sample; 80% to 90% occur only once, and 9.7% lies in the top ten. The J gene is TRBJ2-7, the V gene TRBV3-1 (or the pseudogene TRBV3-2), with TRBD2 identical over 7 bases. This TCR was recovered from a man between 45 and 60 years old with active or convalescent COVID-19. Material: peripheral blood. CDR3 protein: CASSLSGSPYEQYV. CDR3 in DNA: TGTGCCAGCAGCCTTAGCGGGTCCCCCTACGAGCAGTACGTC.